This T cell receptor beta chain was documented in a study of CD8 T cells in ankylosing spondylitis. Study observations and caveats: It appeared that ankylosing spondylitis blood was characterized by a TCR beta motif of eight highly homologous variants. Clones that were linked to disease were CD8+ and were relatively rare in peripheral blood. Significant enrichment of disease-linked clones was reportedly seen in matched ankylosing spondylitis synovial fluid.

Library preparation for TCR beta used quantitative 5'-RACE with molecular barcodes. MiXCR was run by TCRdb on the 5' RACE reads, yielding one entry per CDR3 protein. The sample records under 250,000 distinct CDR3 sequences, roughly 25% being singletons. V lost 8 bases and J lost 4; bases outside the gene matches: 8. Germline lookup yields CDR1 ENHRY and CDR2 SYGVKD. The CDR3 has 14 amino acids. As concerns this clonotype: Its specificity is unknown.

Sequenced input: blood, either unsorted or a sorted T cell fraction (not recorded which). This rearrangement joins TRBV10-3 to TRBJ2-3, with 8 bases lining up with TRBD2. The origin of this receptor is a male donor with ankylosing spondylitis or in good health (not recorded which). CDR3 sequence (DNA): TGTGCCATCCGGGGGGGTAGCGGGGCAGATACGCAGTATTTT. As protein: CAIRGGSGADTQYF.